This entry concerns a single TCR beta chain. Trimming shortened V by 2 bases and J by 7 bases, and 20 bases separated the two germline ends. Germline V CDR1 and CDR2: WSHSY, SAAADI. The CDR3 has 16 residues. The entry originates in a study of blood T cell repertoires in COVID-19. Only in-frame clones appear in the TCRdb table, and some are missing; sequencing was by immunoSEQ multiplex PCR. The sample records roughly 250,000 clones, 82% being singletons. V gene TRBV10-2 combines with J gene TRBJ2-5; D is undetermined. What was sequenced was peripheral blood. The sequence came from an elderly woman with active or convalescent COVID-19. CDR3 loop: CASSELGVGAGGTQYF. The CDR3 coding sequence is TGCGCCAGCAGTGAGCTGGGCGTGGGTGCTGGTGGGACCCAGTACTTC.